Below are 27 T cell receptor beta chains sequenced from a single sample in a study of human T cells and chemical hapten exposure (dated by TCRdb to about 2021). The method behind the library was RACE. Instrument used: NextSeq 500. TCRdb trimmed public reads at Q25 via fastp, called clones via MiXCR and kept in-frame beta chains. Rows with one shared CDR3 protein collapse into an entry with the most common genes and DNA. Recorded for this sample are 50,000 or so distinct CDR3 sequences; 9.9% of them occurred a single time. Over 15% of the sample is in the top ten clones. Explained via the paper, the time point label denotes: patch test 3, about 24 weeks after DPC sensitization. Read against the paper, the sample's treatment or condition label means: therapeutic diphenylcyclopropenone sensitization with weekly scalp DPC. The specimen comprised whole blood, sampled in connection with sensitization to the hapten diphenylcyclopropenone (DPC). Every receptor here comes from a woman aged 40-49 years with alopecia areata. Some clones in this sample may be carry-over from other donors' samples.

The rearrangement links TRBV3-1 to TRBJ2-7; D is uncertain. V was shortened by 1 base and J by 9 bases, with 10 bases between the two germline ends. Germline loops: CDR1 LGHDT, CDR2 YNNKEL (reference sequence). The CDR3 sequence is 12 residues long. The CDR3 region is CASSQAPGGQYF. CDR3 coding DNA: TGTGCCAGCAGCCAAGCCCCTGGCGGGCAGTACTTC.

This clonotype was found a few times. This chain connects TRBV6-6 to TRBJ1-3; the D is unclear. Deletions cut 0 bases from V and 0 bases from J, with 15 bases between. Germline assignment: CDR1 MNHNY and CDR2 SVGAGI (reference sequence). The CDR3 covers 18 residues. CDR3 amino acids: CASSYSTTDGPSGNTIYF. CDR3 sequence (DNA): TGTGCCAGCAGTTACTCGACTACGGACGGTCCCTCTGGAAACACCATATATTTT.

This clonotype was picked up many times. The chain is built from TRBV12-3 or TRBV12-4 and TRBJ2-5; the match to TRBD1 covers 9 bases. The CDR3 runs 13 residues. Germline trimming cut 6 bases from V and 4 bases from J; bases unmatched to any gene: 3. CDR3 nucleotides: TGTGCCAGCAGAGGGACAGGGCGAGAGACCCAGTACTTC. Residues: CASRGTGRETQYF.

This chain joins TRBV4-1 and TRBJ1-1; maybe TRBD1 (6 bases). The V gene lost 4 bases and the J gene lost 0 bases, with 24 bases spanning the gap. This CDR3 has 19 amino acids. Germline V gene sequence: CDR1 MGHRA, CDR2 YSYEKL. CDR3 coding DNA: TGCGCCAGCAGCCCTCCGGGGTTGGACAGTGACAAAATGAACACTGAAGCTTTCTTT. It codes for CASSPPGLDSDKMNTEAFF.

This clonotype was detected many times. The chain couples TRBV28 to TRBJ1-2; 9 nucleotides agree with TRBD1. The CDR3 is 15 amino acids. The germline CDR1 and CDR2 sequences are MDHEN and SYDVKM. Germline trimming cut 3 bases from V and 1 base from J; bases unmatched to any gene: 3. CDR3 region: CASSFQDRGNYGYTF. CDR3 coding DNA: TGTGCCAGCAGTTTTCAGGACAGGGGTAACTATGGCTACACCTTC.

The J gene is TRBJ2-7, the V gene TRBV20-1; D gene ambiguous. The CDR3 is 11 amino acids. Germline values: CDR1 DFQATT, CDR2 SNEGSKA (reference sequence). Trimming left V 4 bases short and J 3 bases short, with 7 bases between. The DNA of the CDR3 is TGCAGTGCTATCGCTAGCTACGAGCAGTACTTC. Protein: CSAIASYEQYF.

In this sample, this clonotype turned up a few times. The V call is TRBV2, the J call TRBJ1-1, with a possible D match to TRBD1 (5 bases). Per germline, CDR1 SNHLY and CDR2 FYNNEI. This CDR3 region has 11 residues. The V and J ends lost 10 bases and 3 bases respectively, with 9 bases between them. CDR3 nucleotide sequence: TGTGCCACGAGACAGTACACTGAAGCTTTCTTT. Protein product: CATRQYTEAFF.

The CDR3 region is CASSFTGGYEQYF. DNA of the CDR3: TGTGCCAGCAGTTTCACCGGGGGCTACGAGCAGTACTTC. The genes are TRBV27 and TRBJ2-7, with a weak D call TRBD2 (6 bases). V dropped 3 bases and J dropped 3 bases, with 9 bases sitting between them. This CDR3 is 13 amino acids long. In germline, CDR1 is MNHEY, CDR2 SMNVEV (reference sequence).

This clonotype was recorded a few times. The chain uses TRBV28 and TRBJ2-3; unclear D gene. The V and J ends lost 4 bases and 1 base respectively, with 6 bases between them. The CDR3 sequence is 13 residues long. CDR1 and CDR2 from the germline V gene are MDHEN and SYDVKM. CDR3: CASSSIRTDTQYF. CDR3 DNA sequence: TGTGCCAGCAGTTCTATACGCACAGATACGCAGTATTTT.

The sample holds many counts of this clonotype. This chain uses TRBV7-9 with TRBJ2-5, with D unclear. The length of the CDR3 is 11 residues. The V gene's germline CDR1 is SEHNR and CDR2 FQNEAQ (reference sequence). Trimming cost V 7 bases and J 5 bases, with 8 bases left between them. The DNA for the CDR3 is TGTGCCAGCACGCTTACGGAGACCCAGTACTTC. Translated, it gives CASTLTETQYF. The full variable domain, its missing parts supplied by reference TRBV7-9 and TRBJ2-5, is DTGVSQNPRHKITKRGQNVTFRCDPISEHNRLYWYRQTLGQGPEFLTYFQNEAQLEKSRLLSDRFSAERPKGSFSTLEIQRTEQGDSAMYLCASTLTETQYFGPGTRLLVL.

J is TRBJ1-4 and V is TRBV6-2 or TRBV6-3, with no clear D. This CDR3 is built from 16 residues. Germline V gene lookup returns CDR1 MNHEY and CDR2 SVGEGT. V was shortened by 4 bases and J by 5 bases, with 17 bases between the two germline ends. This CDR3 reads CASSFQTRAPNEKLFF. The CDR3 nucleotides are TGTGCCAGCAGTTTCCAGACCCGGGCCCCGAATGAAAAACTGTTTTTT.

Only a few counts were recorded for this clonotype. This rearrangement joins TRBV2 to TRBJ2-5; D is unresolved. The CDR3 contains 15 residues. Germline lookup yields CDR1 SNHLY and CDR2 FYNNEI. The ends were cut back, 0 bases at V and 5 bases at J, with 13 bases in the middle. CDR3 region: CASSEALHLGETQYF. CDR3 DNA: TGTGCCAGCAGTGAAGCGCTTCACCTCGGGGAGACCCAGTACTTC.

V is TRBV7-2 and J is TRBJ2-5; D may be TRBD1 or TRBD2 (5 bases each). Germline CDR1 is SGHTA and CDR2 is FQGNSA. The ends were cut back, 4 bases at V and 5 bases at J, with 17 bases in the middle. The CDR3 has 15 amino acids. CDR3 region: CASSSYIGTGETQYF. The DNA of the CDR3 is TGTGCCAGCAGCTCCTACATAGGGACGGGGGAGACCCAGTACTTC. Drawing the rest from reference TRBV7-2 and TRBJ2-5, the complete variable domain is GAGVSQSPSNKVTEKGKDVELRCDPISGHTALYWYRQSLGQGLEFLIYFQGNSAPDKSGLPSDRFSAERTGGSVSTLTIQRTQQEDSAVYLCASSSYIGTGETQYFGPGTRLLVL.

The sample holds a few counts of this clonotype. The CDR3 protein is CASSSRQGPNSPLHF. The DNA for the CDR3 is TGTGCCAGCAGTTCTCGACAGGGCCCTAATTCACCCCTCCACTTT. The chain employs TRBV27 and TRBJ1-6, with 7 bases that match TRBD1. This CDR3 contains 15 residues. In germline, CDR1 is MNHEY, CDR2 SMNVEV (reference sequence). After removal of 4 bases from V and 6 bases from J, the junction contained 6 bases not matched to a gene.

The chain carries TRBV7-7 and TRBJ2-3; D may be TRBD1 or TRBD2 (6 bases each). The CDR3 runs 13 residues. Trimming cost V 1 base and J 9 bases, with 11 bases left between them. Germline CDR1 reads SSHAT; CDR2 reads FNYEAQ (reference sequence). The CDR3: CASSLGGAGTQYF. CDR3 in DNA: TGTGCCAGCAGCTTAGGGGGGGCAGGCACGCAGTATTTT.

This clonotype was detected a few times. The chain links TRBV4-3 to TRBJ2-6; a possible D gene is TRBD2 (6 bases). CDR3 length: 17 amino acids. Per germline, CDR1 LGHNA and CDR2 YSLEER. With 0 bases removed from V and 1 base from J, the gap between germline ends came to 10 bases. CDR3 loop: CASSQDSGRSGANVLTF. The CDR3 DNA reads as TGCGCCAGCAGCCAAGATTCAGGGAGGTCTGGGGCCAACGTCCTGACTTTC.

This clonotype came up a few times. The chain uses TRBV2 and TRBJ1-4; D not certain. The CDR3 covers 16 residues. The ends were cut back, 6 bases at V and 1 base at J, with 15 bases in the middle. Germline-derived CDR1 and CDR2 are SNHLY and FYNNEI. CDR3 nucleotides: TGTGCCAGCAGAGTCGGCAAGCGAGAAACTAATGAAAAACTGTTTTTT. Protein sequence: CASRVGKRETNEKLFF.

Regarding this clonotype: A clone one base away is much larger, so this may be a read error. Since the CDR3 does not end with the conserved phenylalanine or tryptophan, this likely comes from a read error. The chain joins TRBV7-6 to TRBJ1-1; TRBD1 matches 9 bases. V trimming: 6 bases; J trimming: 3 bases; junction bases outside the gene matches: 8. The CDR3 runs to 15 residues. The V gene's germline CDR1 is SGHVS and CDR2 FNYEAQ. CDR3 sequence reads: CASRRDRGADTEAFS. CDR3 nucleotide sequence: TGTGCCAGCAGACGTGACAGGGGGGCGGACACTGAAGCTTTCTCT.

A few counts support this clonotype. Here the CDR3 reads CSASPPGFSTDTQYF. The CDR3 bases are TGCAGTGCTAGTCCCCCAGGATTTAGCACAGATACGCAGTATTTT. The rearrangement links TRBV20-1 to TRBJ2-3; D call uncertain. V gave up 3 bases and J gave up 0 bases, with 13 bases separating them. The CDR3 sequence is 15 residues long. Germline values: CDR1 DFQATT, CDR2 SNEGSKA (reference sequence).

The chain links TRBV12-3 or TRBV12-4 to TRBJ2-3; D gene ambiguous. V lost 2 bases and J 3 bases, leaving 6 bases between the germline ends. The CDR3 has 13 amino acids. The CDR3 DNA follows: TGTGCCAGCAGTTTAATCGGGACAGATACGCAGTATTTT. This sequence encodes CASSLIGTDTQYF.

This clonotype was detected only a few times. V usage is TRBV29-1 and J usage is TRBJ2-7; TRBD1 matches 10 bases. The length of the CDR3 is 16 residues. V shed 1 base, J shed 5 bases, and the junction held 11 bases outside the gene matches. Germline-derived CDR1 and CDR2 are SQVTM and ANQGSEA. The CDR3 nucleotides read TGCAGCGTTGAAGTTGGGGACAGGGGCGTAATTAACGAGCAGTACTTC. It encodes CSVEVGDRGVINEQYF.

Only a few counts were recorded for this clonotype. This sequence joins TRBV12-3 or TRBV12-4 and TRBJ2-2; possible D gene TRBD2, 6 bases. Trimming took 5 bases from V and 3 from J, leaving 16 bases between them. CDR3 length: 16 amino acids. The CDR3 reads CASSPPWRADTGELFF. CDR3 bases: TGTGCCAGCAGTCCCCCATGGAGGGCCGACACCGGGGAGCTGTTTTTT.

This chain uses TRBV6-4 with TRBJ2-1, with 8 bases lining up with TRBD2. The CDR3 extends over 16 amino acids. In germline, CDR1 is MRHNA, CDR2 SNTAGT. The trim removed 0 bases at V and 8 bases at J, leaving 9 bases unmatched. As DNA, the CDR3 is TGTGCCAGCAGTGACTCCCCCGGGGGGGCTAGGGATGAGCAGTTCTTC. This sequence encodes CASSDSPGGARDEQFF.

The chain links TRBV5-4 to TRBJ2-7; 12 bases match TRBD2. The length of the CDR3 is 13 residues. The germline V gene has CDR1 SGHNT and CDR2 YYREEE (reference sequence). The V and J ends lost 10 bases and 1 base, in that order; junction bases with no gene match: 3. CDR3 loop: CAASGGESYEQYF. The DNA for the CDR3 is TGTGCCGCTAGCGGGGGGGAATCCTACGAGCAGTACTTC.

The V call is TRBV27, the J call TRBJ2-3, with 7 bases matching TRBD1. This CDR3 has 16 residues. The V segment lost 5 bases and the J segment 2 bases; nucleotides outside the gene matches: 10. The germline V gene has CDR1 MNHEY and CDR2 SMNVEV (reference sequence). The CDR3 DNA follows: TGTGCCAGCAGTATTTTCAGGGGGACAGCCACAGATACGCAGTATTTT. Its protein product is CASSIFRGTATDTQYF.

This clonotype was seen more than once but under ten times. This chain connects TRBV4-3 to TRBJ2-3; 8 nucleotides line up with TRBD2. Germline CDR1 is LGHNA and CDR2 is YSLEER. The CDR3 is 17 amino acids. V gave up 0 bases and J gave up 1 base; unmatched junction bases: 6. This CDR3 reads CASSQETGTRGTDTQYF. As DNA, the CDR3 is TGCGCCAGCAGCCAAGAAACCGGGACTAGGGGCACAGATACGCAGTATTTT.

The chain is built from TRBV30 and TRBJ2-2; D is ambiguous. The CDR3 has 14 amino acids. Trimming stripped 0 bases from V and 6 bases from J, with 11 bases between. The germline V gene encodes CDR1 GTSNPN and CDR2 SVGIG (reference sequence). CDR3 sequence reads: CAWSVSGVAGELFF. The CDR3 DNA follows: TGTGCCTGGAGTGTGTCTGGGGTTGCCGGGGAGCTGTTTTTT.